This T cell receptor beta chain stems from a study of vaccination effects on CD4 cells after COVID-19. For the study at large: Vaccine administered to participants consisted of two doses of either BNT162b2 or mRNA-1273.

With the ViraFEST assay, the study expanded antigen-specific CD4+ T cells using viral peptide pools, then sequenced them. Having been cultured for around ten days, the cells underwent CD4+ T cell isolation. The healthy vaccine recipients, who had no prior SARS-CoV-2 infection, showed negative nucleocapsid antibodies. Every well housed around 2.1 million PBMC, which grew in culture alongside about 9.9 IU/ml IL-2 and roughly 10 ug/ml peptides. Both day 3 and day 7 saw half the medium replaced with IL-2 medium. With 0 bases clipped from V and 3 bases from J, the junction kept 11 bases outside the gene matches. Germline values: CDR1 SGDLS, CDR2 YYNGEE. The CDR3 length is 18 residues. Repertoires were generated with immunoSEQ multiplex PCR, while TCRdb's copy carries only in-frame clones and drops some. The sample includes fewer than 70,000 clones, about four fifths of them seen just once. To note about this clone: Its matching antigen is unknown.

V gene TRBV9 combines with J gene TRBJ1-4; 7 nucleotides align to TRBD1. The material was CD4+ T cells from PBMCs cultured with SARS-CoV-2 spike peptides, obtained before COVID-19 vaccination. The receptor was derived from a human donor who received a COVID-19 vaccine. The CDR3, as DNA: TGTGCCAGCAGCGTAGCCCCGGGAAGGGGGCTAGCTAATGAAAAACTGTTTTTT. This gives the protein CASSVAPGRGLANEKLFF.